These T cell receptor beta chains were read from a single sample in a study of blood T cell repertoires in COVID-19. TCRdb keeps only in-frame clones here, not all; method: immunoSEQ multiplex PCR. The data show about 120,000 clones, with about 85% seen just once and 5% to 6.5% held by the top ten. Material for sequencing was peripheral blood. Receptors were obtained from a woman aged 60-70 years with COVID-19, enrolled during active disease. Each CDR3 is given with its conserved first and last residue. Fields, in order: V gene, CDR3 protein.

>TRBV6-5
CASSPTSGGSTEAFF
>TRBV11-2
CASSPGPTGNHEQYF
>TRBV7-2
CASGGTTGELFF
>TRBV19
CASSQGAGQPQHF
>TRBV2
CASSEERQGVGGYTF
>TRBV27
CASSLLTGETQYF
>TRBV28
CASSSRTSGDATQVVTGELFF
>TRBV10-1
CASRRCRDTYGYTF
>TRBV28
CASKGQNTGELFF
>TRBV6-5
CASSRRGVTNTEAFF
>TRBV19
CASSITASYEQFF
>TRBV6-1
CASSEQEGVGGYTF
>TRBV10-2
CASSERQAAFF
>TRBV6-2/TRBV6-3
CASSLDKSYEQYF
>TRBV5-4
CASSEGSGDYEQYF
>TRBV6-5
CASSRGQGDGYTF
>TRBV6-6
CASSYGQYGDNEQFF
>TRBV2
CASKLQGTYGYTF
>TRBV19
CASRETAPSTDTQYF
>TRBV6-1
CASSEQGSLGAKGPFF
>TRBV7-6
CASSLDGGANGYTF
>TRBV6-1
CASSEEDGQISGNTIYF
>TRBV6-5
CASSYSGVNTGELFF
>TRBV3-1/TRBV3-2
CASSPRAGVWEKLFF
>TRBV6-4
CASNVAGASENTEAFF
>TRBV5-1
CASSISGLTTGELFF
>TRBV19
CASSPSEPDTQYF
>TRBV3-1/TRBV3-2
CASSQLGGGRDYGYTF
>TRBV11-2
CASSLEGQPSGTF
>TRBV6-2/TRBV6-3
CASTPEGQGEQPQHF
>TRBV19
CASSATGTSSVPSQETQYF
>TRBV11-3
CASSSGTENTEAFF
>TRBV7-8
CASSLRTDLGNQPQHF
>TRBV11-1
CASSRDSYGYTF
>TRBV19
CACWGDTEAFF
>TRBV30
CAWRASRDSYSNQPQHF
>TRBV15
CATSRDYPGGYTF
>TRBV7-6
CASSVTGGAGNTEAFF
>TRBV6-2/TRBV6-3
CASSNRITGELTGYTF
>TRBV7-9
CASSLDDRARTEAFF
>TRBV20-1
CSASKAGDFGGELFF
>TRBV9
CASSETTGMDNYGYTF
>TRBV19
CASSPAQGVNTEAFF
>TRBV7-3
CASSLDRSSPLHF
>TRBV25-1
CASSEFGGGSEAFF
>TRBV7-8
CASSLGVRGNTIYF
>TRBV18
CASSPQGDTEAFF